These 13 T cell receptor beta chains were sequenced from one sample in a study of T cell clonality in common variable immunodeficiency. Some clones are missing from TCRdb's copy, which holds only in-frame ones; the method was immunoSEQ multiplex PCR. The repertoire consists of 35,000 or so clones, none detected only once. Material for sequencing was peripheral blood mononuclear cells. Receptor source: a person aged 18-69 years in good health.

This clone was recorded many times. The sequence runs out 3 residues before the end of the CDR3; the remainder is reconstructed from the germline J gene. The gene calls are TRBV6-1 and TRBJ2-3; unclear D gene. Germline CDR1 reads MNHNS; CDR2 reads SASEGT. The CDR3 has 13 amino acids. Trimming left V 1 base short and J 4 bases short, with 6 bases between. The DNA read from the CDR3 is TGTGCCAGCAGTGAAGAGGTTGCAGATACG. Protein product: CASSEEVADT. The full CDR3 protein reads CASSEEVADTQYF.

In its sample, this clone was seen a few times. The CDR3 DNA, read in part, is TGTGCCAGCAGAGGGAGGGGGGGGGTTAAAATGAACACTGAA. It is translated as CASRGRGGVKMNTE. The complete CDR3 sequence is CASRGRGGVKMNTEAFF. The gene calls are TRBV13 and TRBJ1-1; D perhaps matches TRBD1 (6 bases). Read sequence stops 3 residues before the CDR3 end, and the germline J gene provides the missing end. The V gene's germline CDR1 is PRHDT and CDR2 FYEKMQ (reference sequence). The CDR3 loop spans 17 amino acids. Trimming took 6 bases from V and 0 from J, leaving 20 bases between them.

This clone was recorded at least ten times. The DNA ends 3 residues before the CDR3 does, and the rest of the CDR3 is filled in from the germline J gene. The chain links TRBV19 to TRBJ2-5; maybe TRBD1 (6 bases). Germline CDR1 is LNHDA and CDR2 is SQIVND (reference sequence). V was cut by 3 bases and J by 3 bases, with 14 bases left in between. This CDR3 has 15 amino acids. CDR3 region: CASSMRQETKETQYF. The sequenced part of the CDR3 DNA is TGTGCCAGTAGTATGAGACAGGAGACCAAAGAGACC. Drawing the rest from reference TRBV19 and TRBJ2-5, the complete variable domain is DGGITQSPKYLFRKEGQNVTLSCEQNLNHDAMYWYRQDPGQGLRLIYYSQIVNDFQKGDIAEGYSVSREKKESFPLTVTSAQKNPTAFYLCASSMRQETKETQYFGPGTRLLVL.

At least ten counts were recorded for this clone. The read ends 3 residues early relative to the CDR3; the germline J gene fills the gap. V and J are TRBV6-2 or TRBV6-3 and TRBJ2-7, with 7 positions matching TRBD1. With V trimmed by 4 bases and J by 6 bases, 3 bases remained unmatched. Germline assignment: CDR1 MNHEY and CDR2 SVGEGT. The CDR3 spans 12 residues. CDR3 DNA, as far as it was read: TGTGCCAGCAGTTTACAGGGGCTCGAG. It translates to CASSLQGLE. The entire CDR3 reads CASSLQGLEQYF.

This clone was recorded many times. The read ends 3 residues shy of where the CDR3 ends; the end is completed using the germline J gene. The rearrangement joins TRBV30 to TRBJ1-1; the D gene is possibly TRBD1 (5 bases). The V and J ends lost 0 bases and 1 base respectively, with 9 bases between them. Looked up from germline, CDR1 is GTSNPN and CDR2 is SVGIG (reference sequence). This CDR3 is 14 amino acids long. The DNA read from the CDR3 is TGTGCCTGGAGTGTAGGGGCATCGAACACTGAA. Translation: CAWSVGASNTE. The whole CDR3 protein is CAWSVGASNTEAFF.

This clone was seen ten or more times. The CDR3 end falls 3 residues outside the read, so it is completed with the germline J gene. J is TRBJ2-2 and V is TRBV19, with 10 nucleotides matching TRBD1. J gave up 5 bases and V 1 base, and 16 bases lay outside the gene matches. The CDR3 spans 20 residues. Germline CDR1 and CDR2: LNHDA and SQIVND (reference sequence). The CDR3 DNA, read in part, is TGTGCCAGTAGTATAGTTCCGGGACAGGGGTTTCGTATTAGAACCGGGGAG. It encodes CASSIVPGQGFRIRTGE. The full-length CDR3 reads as CASSIVPGQGFRIRTGELFF.

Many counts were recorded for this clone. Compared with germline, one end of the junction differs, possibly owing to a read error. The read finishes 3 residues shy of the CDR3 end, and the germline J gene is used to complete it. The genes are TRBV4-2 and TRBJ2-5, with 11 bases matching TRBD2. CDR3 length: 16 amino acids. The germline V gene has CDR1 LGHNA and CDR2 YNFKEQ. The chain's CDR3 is CASSLRPGLAEETQYF. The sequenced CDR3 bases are TGCGCCAGCAGCCTCCGACCGGGACTAGCGGAAGAGACC.

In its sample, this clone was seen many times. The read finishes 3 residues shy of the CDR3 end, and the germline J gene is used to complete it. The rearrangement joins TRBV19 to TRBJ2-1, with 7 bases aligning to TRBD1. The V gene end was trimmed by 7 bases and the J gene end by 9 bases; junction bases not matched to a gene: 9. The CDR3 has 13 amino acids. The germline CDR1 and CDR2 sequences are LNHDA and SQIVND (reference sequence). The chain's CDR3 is CASIGQGVGEQFF. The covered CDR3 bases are TGTGCCAGTATCGGCCAGGGGGTTGGTGAG.

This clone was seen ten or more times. The CDR3 protein is CASAVASGTYEQYF. The sequenced CDR3 bases are TGTGCCAGCGCGGTGGCTAGCGGGACCTACGAG. The chain has TRBV7-9 and TRBJ2-7; 9 bases line up with TRBD2. The CDR3 end falls 3 residues outside the read, so it is completed with the germline J gene. V gave up 8 bases and J gave up 2 bases; unmatched junction bases: 7. In germline, CDR1 is SEHNR, CDR2 FQNEAQ (reference sequence). This CDR3 has 14 residues.

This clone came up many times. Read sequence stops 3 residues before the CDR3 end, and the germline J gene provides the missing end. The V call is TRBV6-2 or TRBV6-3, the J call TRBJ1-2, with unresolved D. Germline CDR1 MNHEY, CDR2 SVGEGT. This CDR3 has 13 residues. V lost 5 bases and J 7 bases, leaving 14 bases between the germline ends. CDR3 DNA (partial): TGTGCCAGCAGTCGGGGAACTTTGGTTGGC. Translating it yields CASSRGTLVG. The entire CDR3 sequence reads CASSRGTLVGYTF.

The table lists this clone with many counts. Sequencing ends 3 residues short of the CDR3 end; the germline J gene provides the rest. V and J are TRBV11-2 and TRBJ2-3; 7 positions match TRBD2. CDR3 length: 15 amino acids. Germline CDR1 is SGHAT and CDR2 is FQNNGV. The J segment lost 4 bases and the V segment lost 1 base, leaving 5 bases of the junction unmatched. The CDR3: CASSLVLAESDTQYF. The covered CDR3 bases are TGTGCCAGCAGCTTAGTCCTAGCGGAGTCAGATACG. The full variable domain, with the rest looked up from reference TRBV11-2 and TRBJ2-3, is EAGVAQSPRYKIIEKRQSVAFWCNPISGHATLYWYQQILGQGPKLLIQFQNNGVVDDSQLPKDRFSAERLKGVDSTLKIQPAKLEDSAVYLCASSLVLAESDTQYFGPGTRLTVL.

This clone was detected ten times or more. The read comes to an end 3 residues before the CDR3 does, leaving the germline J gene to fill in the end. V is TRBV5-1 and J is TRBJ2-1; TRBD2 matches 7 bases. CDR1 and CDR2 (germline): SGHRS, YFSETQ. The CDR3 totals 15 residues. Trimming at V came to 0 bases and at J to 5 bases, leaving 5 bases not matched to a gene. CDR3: CASSLGGSVNNEQFF. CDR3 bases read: TGCGCCAGCAGCTTGGGCGGGAGTGTGAACAATGAG.

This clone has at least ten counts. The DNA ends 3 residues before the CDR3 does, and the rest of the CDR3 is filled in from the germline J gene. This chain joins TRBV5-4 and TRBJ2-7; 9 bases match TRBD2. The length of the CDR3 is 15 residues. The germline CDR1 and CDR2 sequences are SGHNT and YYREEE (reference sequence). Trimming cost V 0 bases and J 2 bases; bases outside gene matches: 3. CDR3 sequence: CASSLGRTSAYEQYF. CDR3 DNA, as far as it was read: TGTGCCAGCAGCTTGGGTAGGACTAGCGCCTACGAG.